This TCR beta chain derives from a study of blood T cell repertoires in COVID-19. About the research overall: The United States, Italy and Spain provided the acute and convalescent COVID-19 samples.

V lost 3 bases, J lost 5 bases, and 5 bases stayed unmatched. Germline CDR1 and CDR2: MNHNS and SASEGT. The CDR3 extends over 15 amino acids. Original data processing: Researchers report that nucleated cell counts were estimated from reference gene primer amplification. Clones were read by immunoSEQ multiplex PCR, and TCRdb kept only the in-frame ones, dropping some. Clonal size and the V and J genes are those of that table, whereas D and trimming came from the DNA. The sample includes under 100,000 clones, about 84% of them seen just once. This sequence joins TRBV6-1 and TRBJ1-1, with 11 bases that match TRBD1. The sequenced sample consisted of peripheral blood. The TCR sequence derives from a man of 80 years or more with active or convalescent COVID-19. The DNA of the CDR3 is TGTGCCAGCAGTGAGTTGGGACAGGGGGGGACTGAAGCTTTCTTT. Its protein product is CASSELGQGGTEAFF.